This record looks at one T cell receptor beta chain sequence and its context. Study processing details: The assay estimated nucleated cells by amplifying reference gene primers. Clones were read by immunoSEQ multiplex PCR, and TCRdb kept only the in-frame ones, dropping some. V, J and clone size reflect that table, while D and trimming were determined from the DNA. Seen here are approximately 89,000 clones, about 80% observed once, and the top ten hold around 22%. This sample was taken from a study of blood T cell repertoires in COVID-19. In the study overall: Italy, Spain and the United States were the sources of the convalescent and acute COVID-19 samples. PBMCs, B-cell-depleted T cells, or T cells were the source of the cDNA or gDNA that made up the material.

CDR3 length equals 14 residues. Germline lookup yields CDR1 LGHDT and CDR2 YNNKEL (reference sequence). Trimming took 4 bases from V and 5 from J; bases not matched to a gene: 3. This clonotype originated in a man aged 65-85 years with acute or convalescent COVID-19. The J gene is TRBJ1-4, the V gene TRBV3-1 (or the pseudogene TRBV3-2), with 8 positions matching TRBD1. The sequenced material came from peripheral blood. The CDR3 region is CASSRRQGNEKLFF. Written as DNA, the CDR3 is TGTGCCAGCAGCCGAAGACAGGGGAATGAAAAACTGTTTTTT.